This TCR beta chain stems from a study of T cell changes during pregnancy in multiple sclerosis. CDR3 length: 13 amino acids. Only in-frame clones appear in the TCRdb table, and some are missing; sequencing was by immunoSEQ multiplex PCR. The sample holds about 20,000 clones, about 87% seen once. This chain connects TRBV21-1 to TRBJ1-5. TRBV21-1 is termed a pseudogene. The source of this sequence is a female donor in good health, enrolled as a control in a pregnancy study. This specimen consisted of CD8+ T cells from peripheral blood mononuclear cells, obtained in the third trimester of pregnancy. The CDR3 DNA is TGTGCCAGCAGACGGGTAAATGATCAGCCCCAGCATTTT. It codes for CASRRVNDQPQHF.